Shown below are 32 T cell receptor beta chains from a single sample sequenced in a study of T-cell reconstitution after alpha-beta-depleted transplantation in children. The TCRbeta library incorporated unique molecular identifiers. TCRdb analysed the PCR reads with MiXCR anew, one entry per CDR3 protein. The sample consists of fewer than 130,000 distinct CDR3 sequences, 10% of them appearing once. The source was PBMCs from the stem cell graft donor, collected from the stem cell graft. These receptor sequences come from a human donor who donated a stem cell graft to a child with acute lymphoblastic leukemia.

This clonotype was seen many times. The chain combines TRBV7-2 with TRBJ1-4, with a possible D match to TRBD1 (5 bases). The germline V gene has CDR1 SGHTA and CDR2 FQGNSA. The CDR3 has 16 residues. V lost 5 bases and J 6 bases, leaving 19 bases between the germline ends. As DNA, the CDR3 is TGTGCCAGCAGCCCGCTCGGGACCGGAGGTTATGAAAAACTGTTTTTT. It translates to CASSPLGTGGYEKLFF.

For this clonotype: One base away lies a much larger clone, so this may be a sequencing read error. The chain employs TRBV3-1 and TRBJ2-2; no firm D call. Trimming took off 10 bases at V and 5 bases at J, with 8 bases between the two ends. The germline V gene encodes CDR1 LGHDT and CDR2 YNNKEL (reference sequence). The CDR3 has 11 amino acids. The CDR3 spells CAIYLTGELFF. The CDR3 nucleotides read TGTGCCATCTATCTGACCGGGGAGCTGTTTTTT.

The chain combines TRBV11-2 with TRBJ2-3, with 10 bases aligning to TRBD2. The CDR3 is 13 residues long. Per germline, CDR1 SGHAT and CDR2 FQNNGV. The CDR3 nucleotides read TGTACCTCAAGCGGGGGGGCCCTACGGACGCAGTATTTT. Amino acids: CTSSGGALRTQYF.

This clonotype has ten or more counts. V usage is TRBV12-3 or TRBV12-4 and J usage is TRBJ2-5; D gene uncertain. The V and J ends lost 3 bases and 5 bases respectively, with 10 bases between them. The CDR3 runs to 13 residues. The CDR3 spells CASSFSGFETQYF. CDR3 DNA sequence: TGTGCCAGCAGTTTCTCAGGCTTTGAGACCCAGTACTTC.

This clonotype was picked up many times. CDR3 in amino acids: CASSEYRGTGTTQYF. The CDR3 bases are TGTGCCAGCAGTGAATATAGGGGGACAGGGACTACGCAGTATTTT. V and J are TRBV25-1 and TRBJ2-3; 9 positions agree with TRBD1. V trimming: 0 bases; J trimming: 8 bases; junction bases outside the gene matches: 6. Per the germline V gene, CDR1 is MGHDK and CDR2 is SYGVNS. The CDR3 covers 15 residues.

This clonotype was seen at least ten times. The J gene is TRBJ2-7, the V gene TRBV6-2 or TRBV6-3, with 13 bases aligning to TRBD2. Germline V lookup: CDR1 MNHEY, CDR2 SVGEGT. After removal of 4 bases from V and 3 bases from J, the junction contained 0 bases not matched to a gene. This CDR3 contains 14 residues. In DNA form, the CDR3 reads TGTGCCAGCAGTTGGACTAGCGGGAGCTACGAGCAGTACTTC. It yields the protein CASSWTSGSYEQYF.

This clonotype was recorded at least ten times. V usage is TRBV6-5 and J usage is TRBJ2-1, with 8 bases matching TRBD2. CDR1 MNHEY and CDR2 SVGAGI come from the germline V gene. The length of the CDR3 is 13 residues. Trimming cost V 5 bases and J 6 bases; bases outside gene matches: 3. The CDR3 protein is CASSPGLGNEQFF. Here the CDR3 DNA reads TGTGCCAGCAGTCCGGGACTAGGCAATGAGCAGTTCTTC.

This clonotype came up many times. The rearrangement uses TRBV12-3 or TRBV12-4 and TRBJ2-5; no definite D call. This CDR3 is built from 12 residues. Trimming stripped 3 bases from V and 5 bases from J, with 7 bases between. In DNA form, the CDR3 reads TGTGCCAGCAGTTTTTATGTGGAGACCCAGTACTTC. It specifies CASSFYVETQYF.

This clonotype has ten or more counts. V and J are TRBV20-1 and TRBJ2-5; tentatively, D is TRBD1 (5 bases). The CDR3 runs 16 residues. Deletions cut 4 bases from V and 1 base from J, with 19 bases between. Germline V gene sequence: CDR1 DFQATT, CDR2 SNEGSKA (reference sequence). This CDR3 reads CSAITFLFDSQETQYF. In DNA, the CDR3 is TGCAGTGCTATTACTTTCCTCTTTGACAGCCAAGAGACCCAGTACTTC.

V usage is TRBV9 and J usage is TRBJ1-1, with 9 bases lining up with TRBD1. Trimming cost V 2 bases and J 5 bases; bases outside gene matches: 10. The CDR3 runs 16 residues. In germline, CDR1 is SGDLS, CDR2 YYNGEE. CDR3 nucleotides: TGTGCCAGCAGCGTTCTCACAGGGGGCGGTGGGACTGAAGCTTTCTTT. Protein product: CASSVLTGGGGTEAFF.

Turning to this clonotype: Just one base apart from a much larger clone, this may be a read error. The chain is built from TRBV7-2 and TRBJ2-1; tentatively, D is TRBD1 (6 bases). Germline V CDR1 and CDR2: SGHTA, FQGNSA. CDR3 length equals 13 residues. CDR3 protein: CASSQRTANEQSF. The CDR3, as DNA: TGTGCCAGCAGCCAGAGGACAGCAAATGAGCAGTCCTTC.

This clonotype was recorded at least ten times. The rearrangement joins TRBV11-2 to TRBJ2-3; 11 nucleotides align to TRBD2. CDR3 length equals 16 residues. Germline V gives CDR1 SGHAT, CDR2 FQNNGV. J was trimmed by 5 bases and V by 5 bases; bases with no gene match: 9. The CDR3 reads CASSRIAGGPGDTQYF. The DNA of the CDR3 is TGTGCCAGCAGCCGTATAGCGGGAGGGCCCGGAGATACGCAGTATTTT.

There are many counts of this clonotype. The chain combines TRBV4-1 with TRBJ1-2; TRBD1 matches at 8 bases. Germline CDR1 and CDR2: MGHRA and YSYEKL. This CDR3 has 15 residues. Trimming at V came to 3 bases and at J to 6 bases, leaving 9 bases not matched to a gene. CDR3: CASSHPGQGEHGYTF. The CDR3 nucleotides are TGCGCCAGCAGCCATCCCGGACAGGGAGAACATGGCTACACCTTC.

This clonotype was counted at least ten times. J is TRBJ1-1 and V is TRBV6-1; weak D call: TRBD1 (6 bases). Germline V gene lookup returns CDR1 MNHNS and CDR2 SASEGT. The germline V and J ends were trimmed by 5 bases and 3 bases, with 22 bases remaining between them. The CDR3 runs to 17 residues. CDR3: CASSPFPGYREDTEAFF. CDR3 bases: TGTGCCAGCAGTCCCTTCCCCGGGTACAGGGAGGACACTGAAGCTTTCTTT.

This clonotype was counted at least ten times. This chain links TRBV7-9 with TRBJ2-5; perhaps TRBD1 as D (6 bases). CDR1 and CDR2 from the germline V gene are SEHNR and FQNEAQ (reference sequence). Trimming took off 5 bases at V and 5 bases at J, with 15 bases between the two ends. There are 14 residues in the CDR3. The CDR3: CASSTRGPRETQYF. CDR3 DNA: TGTGCCAGCAGCACCAGGGGACCCCGGGAGACCCAGTACTTC. Full variable domain (outside the CDR3, taken from reference TRBV7-9 and TRBJ2-5): DTGVSQNPRHKITKRGQNVTFRCDPISEHNRLYWYRQTLGQGPEFLTYFQNEAQLEKSRLLSDRFSAERPKGSFSTLEIQRTEQGDSAMYLCASSTRGPRETQYFGPGTRLLVL.

This clonotype appeared many times. The rearrangement joins TRBV20-1 to TRBJ2-1, with 11 bases lining up with TRBD2. The ends lost 0 bases at V and 3 bases at J; junction bases unmatched: 4. Germline CDR1 DFQATT, CDR2 SNEGSKA (reference sequence). CDR3 length: 16 residues. DNA for the CDR3: TGCAGTGCTAGAGATTCGGGACTAGCGGTCTACAATGAGCAGTTCTTC. It specifies CSARDSGLAVYNEQFF.

The table lists this clonotype with many counts. V usage is TRBV6-1 and J usage is TRBJ2-7; D remains ambiguous. Trimming left V 2 bases short and J 7 bases short, with 15 bases between. The CDR3 is 14 residues long. Germline V gene lookup returns CDR1 MNHNS and CDR2 SASEGT. The CDR3, as DNA: TGTGCCAGCAGTGAATCCGGGTACTTCGGAGAGCAGTACTTC. Protein: CASSESGYFGEQYF.

The CDR3 sequence: CAISAFHQGSNEQFF. As DNA, the CDR3 is TGTGCCATCAGTGCGTTTCATCAGGGTTCCAATGAGCAGTTCTTC. This sequence joins TRBV10-3 and TRBJ2-1, with D maybe TRBD1 (5 bases). V was clipped by 4 bases and J by 6 bases, with 16 bases between them. Germline V gives CDR1 ENHRY, CDR2 SYGVKD. The CDR3 totals 15 residues.

This clonotype was observed many times. This chain connects TRBV4-3 to TRBJ2-2; 11 positions agree with TRBD2. Germline CDR1 reads LGHNA; CDR2 reads YSLEER. The CDR3 consists of 19 residues. Unmatched junction bases numbered 9, after V lost 0 bases and J lost 3 bases. Written as DNA, the CDR3 is TGCGCCAGCAGCCAAGAGCCCTCTAGCGGGAGGTCCTACACCGGGGAGCTGTTTTTT. This translates into CASSQEPSSGRSYTGELFF.

The sample holds many counts of this clonotype. The rearrangement uses TRBV7-2 and TRBJ2-7, with 10 bases fitting TRBD2. The CDR3 has 17 residues. V lost 3 bases, J lost 0 bases, and 8 bases stayed unmatched. Germline CDR1 is SGHTA and CDR2 is FQGNSA. CDR3 nucleotides: TGTGCCAGCAGCTTCACCATAGCGGGGGGTAGCTCCTACGAGCAGTACTTC. This sequence encodes CASSFTIAGGSSYEQYF.

Worth noting for this clonotype: A much larger clone sits a single nucleotide away, making a read error possible. This chain joins TRBV7-2 and TRBJ2-5; D gene ambiguous. The CDR3 consists of 14 residues. CDR1 is SGHTA and CDR2 is FQGNSA in the germline V gene. Trimming pared 3 bases from V and 2 bases from J, leaving 10 bases between. The CDR3 nucleotides read TGTGCCAGCAGCTTTGGGGTGAGGCAAGAGACCCAGTACTTC. Protein: CASSFGVRQETQYF.

This clonotype has at least ten counts. The chain joins TRBV5-1 to TRBJ1-4; D not certain. The V end lost 4 bases, the J end lost 8 bases, and 15 bases lay between the germline ends. Germline V lookup: CDR1 SGHRS, CDR2 YFSETQ. The CDR3 length is 14 residues. For the CDR3, the DNA is TGCGCCAGCAGCCTGTTTCAGCCGGGGGAAAAACTGTTTTTT. Residues: CASSLFQPGEKLFF.

This clonotype was recorded once. V gene TRBV10-3 combines with J gene TRBJ1-5, with D maybe TRBD1 (5 bases). Germline-derived CDR1 and CDR2 are ENHRY and SYGVKD. The V gene lost 0 bases and the J gene lost 6 bases, with 12 bases spanning the gap. This CDR3 is built from 15 residues. This CDR3 reads CAISESQGTGQPQHF. CDR3 bases: TGTGCCATCAGTGAGTCGCAGGGCACTGGTCAGCCCCAGCATTTT.

The sample holds many counts of this clonotype. The rearrangement uses TRBV20-1 and TRBJ1-3; 7 nucleotides align to TRBD1. Looked up from germline, CDR1 is DFQATT and CDR2 is SNEGSKA (reference sequence). Trimming took 6 bases from V and 4 from J; bases not matched to a gene: 9. The CDR3 length is 14 residues. The CDR3 coding sequence is TGCAGTGCATTGACAGGGAACGACGGAAACACCATATATTTT. Encoded protein: CSALTGNDGNTIYF.

The rearrangement links TRBV12-3 or TRBV12-4 to TRBJ1-5, with a possible D match to TRBD1 (6 bases). V lost 11 bases and J lost 1, with 24 bases in between. The CDR3 has 17 amino acids. The CDR3 loop is CAFSLGQGLISNQPQHF. In DNA, the CDR3 is TGTGCCTTCAGTTTAGGGCAGGGGCTTATAAGCAATCAGCCCCAGCATTTT.

The V call is TRBV11-2, the J call TRBJ2-7; 10 bases agree with TRBD2. CDR3 length equals 18 residues. The V segment lost 2 bases and the J segment 0 bases; nucleotides outside the gene matches: 10. Germline assignment: CDR1 SGHAT and CDR2 FQNNGV. CDR3 nucleotides: TGTGCCAGCAGCTTACCAGCGGGGGGGGGTAAGAGCTCCTACGAGCAGTACTTC. This gives the protein CASSLPAGGGKSSYEQYF.

The V call is TRBV4-2, the J call TRBJ2-6, with D perhaps TRBD1 or TRBD2 (6 bases each). This CDR3 spans 15 amino acids. CDR1 LGHNA and CDR2 YNFKEQ come from the germline V gene. V lost 4 bases, J lost 4 bases, and 11 bases lay in between. In nucleotides, the CDR3 is TGTGCCAGCAGCCTAGGGGGGCTAGGGGCCAACGTCCTGACTTTC. This translates into CASSLGGLGANVLTF.

This chain links TRBV5-1 with TRBJ1-1; D remains unclear. Germline lookup yields CDR1 SGHRS and CDR2 YFSETQ. Trimming pared 0 bases from V and 4 bases from J, leaving 13 bases between. CDR3 size: 15 residues. This CDR3 is CASSLVGDAGTEAFF. DNA for the CDR3: TGCGCCAGCAGCTTGGTTGGGGATGCCGGCACTGAAGCTTTCTTT.

This clonotype was found many times. The CDR3 coding sequence is TGTGCCAGCAGTGGCCTCAATAGAGGTGAGCCCCGGGGAGAAGATACGCAGTATTTT. Translating it yields CASSGLNRGEPRGEDTQYF. The rearrangement links TRBV25-1 to TRBJ2-3, with D possibly TRBD2 on 5 matching bases. Per germline, CDR1 MGHDK and CDR2 SYGVNS. V was trimmed by 4 bases and J by 5 bases, leaving 28 bases between them. CDR3 length: 19 amino acids.

This clonotype was detected ten times or more. The V call is TRBV7-2, the J call TRBJ2-3, with D possibly being TRBD1 (5 bases). V was shortened by 5 bases and J by 5 bases, with 20 bases between the two germline ends. In germline, CDR1 is SGHTA, CDR2 FQGNSA. The CDR3 length is 16 residues. The CDR3 DNA reads as TGTGCCAGCAGCCATCGCCCGGTGGGGCGCGGAGATACGCAGTATTTT. Translating it yields CASSHRPVGRGDTQYF. Full variable domain (missing parts from reference TRBV7-2 and TRBJ2-3): GAGVSQSPSNKVTEKGKDVELRCDPISGHTALYWYRQSLGQGLEFLIYFQGNSAPDKSGLPSDRFSAERTGGSVSTLTIQRTQQEDSAVYLCASSHRPVGRGDTQYFGPGTRLTVL.

The chain couples TRBV5-1 to TRBJ2-3, with 11 bases matching TRBD1. The V gene end was trimmed by 3 bases and the J gene end by 6 bases; junction bases not matched to a gene: 6. Germline V lookup: CDR1 SGHRS, CDR2 YFSETQ. The CDR3 is 15 amino acids. The CDR3 here is CASSSLDRGLDTQYF. CDR3 bases: TGCGCCAGCAGCTCCCTGGACAGGGGGCTGGATACGCAGTATTTT.

This clonotype appeared a few times. This may arise from a read error, as a much more abundant clone is one base away. The J gene is TRBJ2-4, the V gene TRBV15; 7 nucleotides agree with TRBD1. The CDR3 spans 16 residues. CDR1 and CDR2 from the germline V gene are LNHNV and YYDKDF (reference sequence). In DNA form, the CDR3 reads TGTGCCACCAGCAGACTTTACAGGGGACCCAAAAACAGTCAGTACTTC. Its protein product is CATSRLYRGPKNSQYF.